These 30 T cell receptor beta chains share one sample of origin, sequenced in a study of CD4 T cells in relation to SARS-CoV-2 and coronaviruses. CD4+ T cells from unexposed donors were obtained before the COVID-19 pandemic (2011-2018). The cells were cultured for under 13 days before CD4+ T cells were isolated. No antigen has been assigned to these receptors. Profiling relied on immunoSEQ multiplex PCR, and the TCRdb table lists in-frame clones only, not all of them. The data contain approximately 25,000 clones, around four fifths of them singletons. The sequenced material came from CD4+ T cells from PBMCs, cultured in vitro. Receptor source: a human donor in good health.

CDR3 loop: CASSQARNTEAFF. The DNA for the CDR3 is TGTGCCAGCAGCCAAGCTCGGAACACTGAAGCTTTCTTT. J is TRBJ1-1 and V is TRBV3-1 (or the pseudogene TRBV3-2), with D hard to call. The CDR3 consists of 13 residues. Trimming left V 1 base short and J 1 base short, with 4 bases between. Germline CDR1 and CDR2: LGHDT and YNNKEL (reference sequence).

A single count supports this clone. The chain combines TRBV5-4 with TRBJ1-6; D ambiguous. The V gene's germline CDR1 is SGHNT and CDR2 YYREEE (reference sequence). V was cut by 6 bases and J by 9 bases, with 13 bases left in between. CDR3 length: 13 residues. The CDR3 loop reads CASTREGISPLHF. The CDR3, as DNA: TGTGCCAGCACGAGGGAGGGAATTTCACCCCTCCACTTT. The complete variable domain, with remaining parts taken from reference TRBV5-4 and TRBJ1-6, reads ETGVTQSPTHLIKTRGQQVTLRCSSQSGHNTVSWYQQALGQGPQFIFQYYREEENGRGNFPPRFSGLQFPNYSSELNVNALELDDSALYLCASTREGISPLHFGNGTRLTVT.

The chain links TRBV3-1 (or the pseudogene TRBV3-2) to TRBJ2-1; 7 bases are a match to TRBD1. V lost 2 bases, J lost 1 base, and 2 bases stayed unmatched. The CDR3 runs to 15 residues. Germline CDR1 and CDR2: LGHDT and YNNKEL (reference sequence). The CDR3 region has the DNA TGTGCCAGCAGCCAATCGACAGGGTCCTACAATGAGCAGTTCTTC. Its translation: CASSQSTGSYNEQFF.

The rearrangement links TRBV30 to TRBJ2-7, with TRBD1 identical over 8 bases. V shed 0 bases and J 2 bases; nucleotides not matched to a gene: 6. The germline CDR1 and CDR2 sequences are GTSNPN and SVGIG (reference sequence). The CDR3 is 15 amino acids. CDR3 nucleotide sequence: TGTGCCTGGAGTGTACCTCAGGGGGCTCCCTACGAGCAGTACTTC. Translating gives CAWSVPQGAPYEQYF.

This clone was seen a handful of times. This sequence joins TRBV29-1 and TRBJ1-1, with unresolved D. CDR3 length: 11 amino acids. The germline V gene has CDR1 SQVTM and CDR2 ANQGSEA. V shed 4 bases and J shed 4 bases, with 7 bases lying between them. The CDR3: CSVVKFTEAFF. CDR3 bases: TGCAGCGTTGTCAAATTCACTGAAGCTTTCTTT.

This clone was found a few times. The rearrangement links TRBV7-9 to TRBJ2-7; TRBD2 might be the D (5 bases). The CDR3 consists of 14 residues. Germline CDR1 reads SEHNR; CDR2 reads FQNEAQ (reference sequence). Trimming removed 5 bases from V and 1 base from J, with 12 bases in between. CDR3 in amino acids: CASSPPGGSYEQYF. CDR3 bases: TGTGCCAGCAGCCCCCCCGGCGGGTCCTACGAGCAGTACTTC.

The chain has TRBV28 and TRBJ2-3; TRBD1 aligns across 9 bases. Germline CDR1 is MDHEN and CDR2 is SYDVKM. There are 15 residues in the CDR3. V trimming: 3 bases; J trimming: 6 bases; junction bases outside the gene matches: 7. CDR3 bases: TGTGCCAGCAGTTTCGGGACAGGGATTCAGGATACGCAGTATTTT. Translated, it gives CASSFGTGIQDTQYF.

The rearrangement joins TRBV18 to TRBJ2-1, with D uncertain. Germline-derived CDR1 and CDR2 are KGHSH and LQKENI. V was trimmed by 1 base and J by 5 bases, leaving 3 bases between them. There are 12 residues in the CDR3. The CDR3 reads CASSPLDNEQFF. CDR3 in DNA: TGTGCCAGCTCACCACTAGACAATGAGCAGTTCTTC.

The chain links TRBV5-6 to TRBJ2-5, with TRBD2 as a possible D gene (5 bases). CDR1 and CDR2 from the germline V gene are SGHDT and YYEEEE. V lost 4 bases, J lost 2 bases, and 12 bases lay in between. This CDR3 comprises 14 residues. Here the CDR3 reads CASSGERSQETQYF. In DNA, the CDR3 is TGTGCCAGCAGCGGAGAGCGGAGTCAAGAGACCCAGTACTTC.

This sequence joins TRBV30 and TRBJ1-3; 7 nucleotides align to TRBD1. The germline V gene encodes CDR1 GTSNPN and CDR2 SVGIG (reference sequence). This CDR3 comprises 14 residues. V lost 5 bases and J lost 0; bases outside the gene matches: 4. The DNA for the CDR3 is TGTGCCTGGGGGACAGCTCCCTCTGGAAACACCATATATTTT. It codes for CAWGTAPSGNTIYF. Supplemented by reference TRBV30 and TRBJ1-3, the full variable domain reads SQTIHQWPATLVQPVGSPLSLECTVEGTSNPNLYWYRQAAGRGLQLLFYSVGIGQISSEVPQNLSASRPQDRQFILSSKKLLLSDSGFYLCAWGTAPSGNTIYFGEGSWLTVV.

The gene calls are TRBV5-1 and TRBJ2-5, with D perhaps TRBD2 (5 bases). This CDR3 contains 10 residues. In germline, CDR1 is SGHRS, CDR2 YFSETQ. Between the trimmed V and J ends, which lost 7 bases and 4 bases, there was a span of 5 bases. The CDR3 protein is CASGGETQYF. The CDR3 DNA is TGCGCCAGCGGAGGAGAGACCCAGTACTTC.

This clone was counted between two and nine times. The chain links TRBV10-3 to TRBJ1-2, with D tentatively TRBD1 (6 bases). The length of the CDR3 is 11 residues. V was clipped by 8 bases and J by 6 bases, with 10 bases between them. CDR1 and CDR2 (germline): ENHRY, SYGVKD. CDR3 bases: TGTGCCATCGAGGGGGTGGATGGCTACACCTTC. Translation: CAIEGVDGYTF.

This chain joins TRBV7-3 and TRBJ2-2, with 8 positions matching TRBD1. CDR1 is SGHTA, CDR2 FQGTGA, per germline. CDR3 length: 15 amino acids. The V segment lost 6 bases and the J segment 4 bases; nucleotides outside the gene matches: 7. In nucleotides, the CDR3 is TGTGCCAGCAGAACCGGGACAGGTCGCACCGGGGAGCTGTTTTTT. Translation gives CASRTGTGRTGELFF.

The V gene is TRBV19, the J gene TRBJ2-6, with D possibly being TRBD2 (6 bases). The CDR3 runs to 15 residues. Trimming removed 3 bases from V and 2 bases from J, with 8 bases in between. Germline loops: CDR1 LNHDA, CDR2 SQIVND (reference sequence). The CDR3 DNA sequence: TGTGCCAGTAGTATCGGGGGAACTGGGGCCAACGTCCTGACTTTC. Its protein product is CASSIGGTGANVLTF.

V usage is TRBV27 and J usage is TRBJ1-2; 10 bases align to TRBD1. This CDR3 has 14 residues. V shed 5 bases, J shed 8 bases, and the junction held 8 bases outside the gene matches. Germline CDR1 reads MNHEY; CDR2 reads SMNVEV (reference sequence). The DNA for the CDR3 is TGTGCCAGCAGTGCGCGACAGGGGGCCTACGGCTACACCTTC. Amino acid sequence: CASSARQGAYGYTF.

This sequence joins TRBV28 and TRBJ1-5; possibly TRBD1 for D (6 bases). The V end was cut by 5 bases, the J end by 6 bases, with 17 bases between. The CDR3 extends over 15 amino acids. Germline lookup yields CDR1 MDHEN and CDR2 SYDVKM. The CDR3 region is CASSTEGGKGQPQHF. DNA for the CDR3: TGTGCCAGCAGTACTGAAGGGGGTAAGGGTCAGCCCCAGCATTTT.

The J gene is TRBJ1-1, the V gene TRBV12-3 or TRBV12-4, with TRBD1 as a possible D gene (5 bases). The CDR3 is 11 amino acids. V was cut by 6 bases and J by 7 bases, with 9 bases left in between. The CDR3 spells CASSGAFEAFF. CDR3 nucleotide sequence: TGTGCCAGCAGCGGGGCCTTTGAAGCTTTCTTT.

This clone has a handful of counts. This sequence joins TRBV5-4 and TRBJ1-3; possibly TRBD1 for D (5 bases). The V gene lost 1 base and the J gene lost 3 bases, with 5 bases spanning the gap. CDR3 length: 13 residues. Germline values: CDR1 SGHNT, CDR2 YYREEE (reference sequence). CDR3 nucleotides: TGTGCCAGCAGCTTGCAGGGTGGAAACACCATATATTTT. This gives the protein CASSLQGGNTIYF.

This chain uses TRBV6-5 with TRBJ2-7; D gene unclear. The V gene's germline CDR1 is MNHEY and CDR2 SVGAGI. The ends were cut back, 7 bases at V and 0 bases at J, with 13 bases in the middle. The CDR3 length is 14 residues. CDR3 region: CASTQSEISYEQYF. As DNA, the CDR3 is TGTGCCAGCACTCAGAGCGAAATCTCCTACGAGCAGTACTTC.

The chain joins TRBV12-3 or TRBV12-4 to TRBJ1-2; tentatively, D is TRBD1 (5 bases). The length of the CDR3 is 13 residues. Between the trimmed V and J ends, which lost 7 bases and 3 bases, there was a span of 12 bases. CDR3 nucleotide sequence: TGTGCCAGCACCAGTGACAGAGACTATGGCTACACCTTC. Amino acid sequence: CASTSDRDYGYTF.

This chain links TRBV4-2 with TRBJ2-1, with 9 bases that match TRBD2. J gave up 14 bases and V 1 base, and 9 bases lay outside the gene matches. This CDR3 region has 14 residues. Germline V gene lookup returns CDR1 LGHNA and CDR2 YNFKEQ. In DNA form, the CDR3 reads TGTGCCAGCAGCCAAGGGGGTAGCGGGAGTAAAAAGTTCTTC. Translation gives CASSQGGSGSKKFF.

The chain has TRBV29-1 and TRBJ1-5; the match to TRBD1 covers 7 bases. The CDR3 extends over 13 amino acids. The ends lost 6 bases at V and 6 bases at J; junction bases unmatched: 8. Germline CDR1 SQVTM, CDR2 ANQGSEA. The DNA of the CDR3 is TGCAGCGTAAAAGACAGGGAGAGTCAGCCCCAGCATTTT. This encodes CSVKDRESQPQHF.

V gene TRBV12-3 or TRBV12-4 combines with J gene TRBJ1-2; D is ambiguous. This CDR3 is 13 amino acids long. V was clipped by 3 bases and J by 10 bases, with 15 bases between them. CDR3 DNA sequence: TGTGCCAGCAGTTTTAACGGTGGCTCAGACTACACCTTC. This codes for CASSFNGGSDYTF.

The chain's CDR3 is CASSVDGGGPTANSPLHF. The CDR3 nucleotides read TGTGCCAGCAGCGTAGATGGGGGGGGACCAACAGCGAATTCACCCCTCCACTTT. This chain connects TRBV9 to TRBJ1-6, with a possible D match to TRBD1 (5 bases). Trimming removed 0 bases at V and 7 bases at J, with 20 bases between. CDR1 and CDR2 (germline): SGDLS, YYNGEE. This CDR3 comprises 18 residues.

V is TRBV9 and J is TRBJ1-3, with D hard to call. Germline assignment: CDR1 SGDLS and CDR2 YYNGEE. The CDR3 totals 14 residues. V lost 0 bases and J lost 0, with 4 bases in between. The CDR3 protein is CASSVGLSGNTIYF. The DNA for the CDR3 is TGTGCCAGCAGCGTAGGGCTCTCTGGAAACACCATATATTTT.

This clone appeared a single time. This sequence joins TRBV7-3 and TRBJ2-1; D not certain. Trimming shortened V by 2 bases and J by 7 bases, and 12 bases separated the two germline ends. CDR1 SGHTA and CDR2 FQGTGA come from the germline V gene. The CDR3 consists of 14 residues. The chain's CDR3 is CASSLGASTNEQFF. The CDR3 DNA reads TGTGCCAGCAGCTTAGGTGCCTCTACTAATGAGCAGTTCTTC. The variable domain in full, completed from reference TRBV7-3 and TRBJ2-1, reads GAGVSQTPSNKVTEKGKYVELRCDPISGHTALYWYRQSLGQGPEFLIYFQGTGAADDSGLPNDRFFAVRPEGSVSTLKIQRTERGDSAVYLCASSLGASTNEQFFGPGTRLTVL.

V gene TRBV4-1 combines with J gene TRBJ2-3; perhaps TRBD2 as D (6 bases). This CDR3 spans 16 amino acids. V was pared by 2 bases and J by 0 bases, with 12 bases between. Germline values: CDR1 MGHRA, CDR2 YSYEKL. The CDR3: CASSQRTKKSTDTQYF. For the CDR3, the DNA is TGCGCCAGCAGCCAACGGACTAAGAAGAGCACAGATACGCAGTATTTT.

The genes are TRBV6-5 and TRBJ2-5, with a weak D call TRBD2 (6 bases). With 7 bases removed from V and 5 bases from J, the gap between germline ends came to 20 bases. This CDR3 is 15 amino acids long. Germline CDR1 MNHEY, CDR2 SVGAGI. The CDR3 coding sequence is TGTGCCAGCACCGAGGACGCTTCCCGGGGGGAGACCCAGTACTTC. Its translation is CASTEDASRGETQYF.

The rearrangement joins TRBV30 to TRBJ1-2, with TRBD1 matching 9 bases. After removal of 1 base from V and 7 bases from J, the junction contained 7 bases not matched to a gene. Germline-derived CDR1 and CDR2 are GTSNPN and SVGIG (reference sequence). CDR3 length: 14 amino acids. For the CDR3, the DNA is TGTGCCTGGAGTGCTAACAGGGGGCAGGGTGGCTACACCTTC. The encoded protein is CAWSANRGQGGYTF.

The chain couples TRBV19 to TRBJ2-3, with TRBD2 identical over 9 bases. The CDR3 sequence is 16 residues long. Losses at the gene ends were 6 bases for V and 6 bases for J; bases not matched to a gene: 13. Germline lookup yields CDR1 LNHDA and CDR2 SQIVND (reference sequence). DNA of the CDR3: TGTGCCAGTAGGCCCCTCATGGCGGGAGGGGGGGATACGCAGTATTTT. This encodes CASRPLMAGGGDTQYF.